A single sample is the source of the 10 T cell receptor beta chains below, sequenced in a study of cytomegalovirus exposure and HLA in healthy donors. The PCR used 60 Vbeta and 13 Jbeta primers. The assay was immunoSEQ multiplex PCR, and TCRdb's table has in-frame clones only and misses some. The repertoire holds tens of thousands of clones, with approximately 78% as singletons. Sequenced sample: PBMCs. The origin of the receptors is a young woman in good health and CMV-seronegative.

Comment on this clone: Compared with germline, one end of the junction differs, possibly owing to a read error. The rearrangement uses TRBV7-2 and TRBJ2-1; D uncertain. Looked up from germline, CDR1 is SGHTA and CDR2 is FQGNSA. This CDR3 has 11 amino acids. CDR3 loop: CASSPYNEQFF. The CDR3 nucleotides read TGTGCCAGCAGCCCCTATAATGAGCAGTTCTTC.

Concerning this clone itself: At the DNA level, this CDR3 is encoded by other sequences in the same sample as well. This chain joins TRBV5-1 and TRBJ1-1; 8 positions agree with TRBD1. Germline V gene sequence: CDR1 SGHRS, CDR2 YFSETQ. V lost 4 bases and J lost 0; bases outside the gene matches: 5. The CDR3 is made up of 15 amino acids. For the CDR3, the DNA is TGCGCCAGCAGCCCTCGACAGGGGATGAACACTGAAGCTTTCTTT. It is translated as CASSPRQGMNTEAFF.

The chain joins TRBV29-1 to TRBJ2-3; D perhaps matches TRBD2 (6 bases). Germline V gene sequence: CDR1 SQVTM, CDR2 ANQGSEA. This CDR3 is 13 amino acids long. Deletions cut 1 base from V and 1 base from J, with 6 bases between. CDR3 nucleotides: TGCAGCGTTGAAGCGGGGGGCACAGATACGCAGTATTTT. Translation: CSVEAGGTDTQYF.

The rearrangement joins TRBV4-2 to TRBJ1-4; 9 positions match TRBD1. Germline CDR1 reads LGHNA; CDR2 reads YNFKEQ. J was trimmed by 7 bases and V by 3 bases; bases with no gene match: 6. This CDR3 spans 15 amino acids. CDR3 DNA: TGTGCCAGCAGCCAGCTGACAGGGGGAAGTGAAAAACTGTTTTTT. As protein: CASSQLTGGSEKLFF.

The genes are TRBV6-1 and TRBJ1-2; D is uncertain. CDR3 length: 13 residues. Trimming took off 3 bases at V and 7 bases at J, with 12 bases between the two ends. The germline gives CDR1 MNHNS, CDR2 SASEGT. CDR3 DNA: TGTGCCAGCAGTGACCCGGGGATCGGTGGCTACACCTTC. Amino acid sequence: CASSDPGIGGYTF.

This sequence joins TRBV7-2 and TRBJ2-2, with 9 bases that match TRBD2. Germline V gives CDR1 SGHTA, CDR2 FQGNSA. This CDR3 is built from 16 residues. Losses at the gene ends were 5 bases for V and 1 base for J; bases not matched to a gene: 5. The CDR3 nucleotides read TGTGCCAGCAGCCCGAGTAGCGGGGGGAACACCGGGGAGCTGTTTTTT. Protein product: CASSPSSGGNTGELFF.

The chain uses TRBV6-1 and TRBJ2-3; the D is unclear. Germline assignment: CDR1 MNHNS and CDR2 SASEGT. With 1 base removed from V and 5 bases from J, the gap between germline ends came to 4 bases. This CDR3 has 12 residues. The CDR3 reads CASSEVLDTQYF. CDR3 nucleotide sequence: TGTGCCAGCAGTGAAGTCTTAGATACGCAGTATTTT.

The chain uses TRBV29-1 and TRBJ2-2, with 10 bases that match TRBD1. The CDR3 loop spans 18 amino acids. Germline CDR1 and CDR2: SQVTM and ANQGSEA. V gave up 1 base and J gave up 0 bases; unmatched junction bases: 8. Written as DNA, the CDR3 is TGCAGCGTTGAAGGACGACAGGGGGCCCGCTCGAACACCGGGGAGCTGTTTTTT. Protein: CSVEGRQGARSNTGELFF.

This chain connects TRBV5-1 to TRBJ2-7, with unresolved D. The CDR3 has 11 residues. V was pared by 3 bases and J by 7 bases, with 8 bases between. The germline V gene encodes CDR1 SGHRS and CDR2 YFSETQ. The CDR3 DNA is TGCGCCAGCAGCTCCCCCGGGGAGCAGTACTTC. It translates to CASSSPGEQYF.

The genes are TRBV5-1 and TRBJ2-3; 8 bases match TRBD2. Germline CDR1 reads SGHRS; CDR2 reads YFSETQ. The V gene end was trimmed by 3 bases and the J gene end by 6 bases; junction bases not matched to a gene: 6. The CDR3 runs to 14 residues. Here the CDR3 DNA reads TGCGCCAGCAGCTCGTCGCGGGAGGTTGATACGCAGTATTTT. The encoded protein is CASSSSREVDTQYF. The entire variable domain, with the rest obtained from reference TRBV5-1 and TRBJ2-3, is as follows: KAGVTQTPRYLIKTRGQQVTLSCSPISGHRSVSWYQQTPGQGLQFLFEYFSETQRNKGNFPGRFSGRQFSNSRSEMNVSTLELGDSALYLCASSSSREVDTQYFGPGTRLTVL.